Listed here are 11 T cell receptor beta chains from one sample, sequenced in a study of cytomegalovirus exposure and HLA in healthy donors. This PCR relied on a set of 60 Vbeta primers and 13 Jbeta primers. Sequencing used immunoSEQ multiplex PCR; TCRdb keeps in-frame clones, though not all of them. The sample carries roughly 120,000 clones, 60% to 75% recorded once. The sample taken for sequencing was PBMCs. These receptors all stem from a woman between 45 and 65 years old in good health and CMV-seropositive.

This chain uses TRBV5-4 with TRBJ2-5; 7 bases are shared with TRBD1. The CDR3 loop spans 15 amino acids. Germline V gives CDR1 SGHNT, CDR2 YYREEE (reference sequence). V lost 1 base and J lost 5; bases outside the gene matches: 8. The CDR3: CASSLPNRGEETQYF. CDR3 sequence (DNA): TGTGCCAGCAGCTTGCCCAACAGGGGAGAGGAGACCCAGTACTTC.

This clone came up a few times. The chain joins TRBV4-2 to TRBJ2-2, with 10 bases identical to TRBD2. The germline gives CDR1 LGHNA, CDR2 YNFKEQ. With 1 base clipped from V and 6 bases from J, the junction kept 11 bases outside the gene matches. The CDR3 loop spans 18 amino acids. DNA for the CDR3: TGTGCCAGCAGCCAAGGGGTAGCGGGGGGACTCCCGGCCGGGGAGCTGTTTTTT. This sequence encodes CASSQGVAGGLPAGELFF.

V usage is TRBV13 and J usage is TRBJ1-2; 7 bases match TRBD1. V gave up 0 bases and J gave up 5 bases; unmatched junction bases: 9. The CDR3 length is 16 residues. Germline CDR1 reads PRHDT; CDR2 reads FYEKMQ (reference sequence). The CDR3 DNA is TGTGCCAGCAGCTTAGGCCGTAGCAGGGGGAGTTATGGCTACACCTTC. It translates to CASSLGRSRGSYGYTF.

J is TRBJ1-4 and V is TRBV5-8; D call uncertain. This CDR3 is built from 15 residues. V was trimmed by 0 bases and J by 5 bases, leaving 11 bases between them. Germline CDR1 reads SGHTS; CDR2 reads YDEGEE. The DNA for the CDR3 is TGTGCCAGCAGCTTGGATGGTATCGGGAATGAAAAACTGTTTTTT. Encoded protein: CASSLDGIGNEKLFF.

This chain joins TRBV4-1 and TRBJ2-2; no definite D call. V lost 0 bases, J lost 5 bases, and 10 bases lay in between. This CDR3 has 15 residues. Looked up from germline, CDR1 is MGHRA and CDR2 is YSYEKL. CDR3 region: CASSQEIVFTGELFF. Written as DNA, the CDR3 is TGCGCCAGCAGCCAAGAGATAGTTTTTACCGGGGAGCTGTTTTTT.

The chain joins TRBV7-8 to TRBJ2-3; D is possibly TRBD2 (7 bases). The CDR3 is 15 amino acids. Germline CDR1 is SGHVS and CDR2 is FQNEAQ. Trimming cost V 5 bases and J 4 bases, with 16 bases left between them. CDR3 nucleotide sequence: TGTGCCAGCAGCCTACCGGGGGGCGGCGCAGATACGCAGTATTTT. This sequence encodes CASSLPGGGADTQYF.

CDR3 nucleotide sequence: TGTGCCGCGAGAACCGGGACACCGAGCAACACCGGGGAGCTGTTTTTT. Protein: CAARTGTPSNTGELFF. The rearrangement joins TRBV15 to TRBJ2-2; maybe TRBD1 (6 bases). Trimming removed 11 bases at V and 2 bases at J, with 21 bases between. The CDR3 totals 16 residues. The germline V gene has CDR1 LNHNV and CDR2 YYDKDF (reference sequence). The full variable domain, completed using reference TRBV15 and TRBJ2-2, is DAMVIQNPRYQVTQFGKPVTLSCSQTLNHNVMYWYQQKSSQAPKLLFHYYDKDFNNEADTPDNFQSRRPNTSFCFLDIRSPGLGDTAMYLCAARTGTPSNTGELFFGEGSRLTVL.

The J gene is TRBJ1-2, the V gene TRBV19; D not certain. With 5 bases removed from V and 0 bases from J, the gap between germline ends came to 10 bases. The CDR3 has 14 residues. Germline V CDR1 and CDR2: LNHDA, SQIVND (reference sequence). CDR3 sequence: CASSLSVSNYGYTF. CDR3 nucleotide sequence: TGTGCCAGTAGTCTATCTGTTTCTAACTATGGCTACACCTTC.

The V call is TRBV6-5, the J call TRBJ2-7, with D possibly matching TRBD1 (6 bases). Germline V gives CDR1 MNHEY, CDR2 SVGAGI. The CDR3 has 14 amino acids. Trimming took off 5 bases at V and 2 bases at J, with 13 bases between the two ends. The CDR3 protein is CASSRQVPTYEQYF. The DNA of the CDR3 is TGTGCCAGCAGTCGACAGGTTCCGACCTACGAGCAGTACTTC.

V gene TRBV5-1 combines with J gene TRBJ2-5; tentative D call: TRBD1 (5 bases). Trimming removed 2 bases at V and 9 bases at J, with 14 bases between. Germline V gene data show CDR1 as SGHRS and CDR2 as YFSETQ. This CDR3 has 13 residues. This CDR3 is CASSLGHESPQYF. In DNA, the CDR3 is TGCGCCAGCAGCTTAGGACACGAGAGTCCCCAGTACTTC.

CDR3 sequence (DNA): TGTGCCAGCAGCTCGGGGGTCGGGGGAAATTCACCCCTCCACTTT. Translated, it gives CASSSGVGGNSPLHF. V is TRBV5-6 and J is TRBJ1-6; tentative D call: TRBD1 (5 bases). Trimming took 3 bases from V and 7 from J, leaving 14 bases between them. Germline CDR1 and CDR2: SGHDT and YYEEEE. The CDR3 loop spans 15 amino acids.